A selection of T cell receptor beta chains follows, all from one sample in a study of OX40 agonist ivuxolimab in advanced cancers. Method: immunoSEQ multiplex PCR; TCRdb's copy keeps in-frame clones and lacks some. The table has 55,000 to 65,000 clones, 85% to 90% seen once. The specimen comprised CD4+ or CD8+ T cells sorted from blood, sampled in a trial of the OX40 agonist ivuxolimab. The receptors derive from an adult with an advanced solid tumor such as melanoma, head and neck, liver or kidney cancer. CDR3s include the opening cysteine and the closing phenylalanine or tryptophan. The order of the fields is J gene, V gene, CDR3 length, clone size, D gene, CDR3 DNA, CDR3 protein. D genes are given only for firm matches. For some rows the clone size is stated as once, few or many, or as a class when expanded; others skip it.

>TRBJ1-2|TRBV6-1|14|-|TRBD1
TGTGCCAGCAGGGACAGGGGTTCGCACTATGGCTACACCTTC
CASRDRGSHYGYTF
>TRBJ2-5|TRBV5-1|12|-|-
TGCGCCAGCAGCCGGAGCCAAGAGACCCAGTACTTC
CASSRSQETQYF
>TRBJ1-5|TRBV7-8|17|-|TRBD1
TGTGCCAGCAGCTTATATGTTGGGACAGATATCAATCAGCCCCAGCATTTT
CASSLYVGTDINQPQHF
>TRBJ1-3|TRBV6-1|16|-|TRBD1
TGTGCCAGCATTGAAGGGGGCGTCTACTCTGGAAACACCATATATTTT
CASIEGGVYSGNTIYF
>TRBJ2-1|TRBV4-1|16|-|TRBD1
TGCGCCAGCAGCCGCCCCGGGACAGGATCCTACAATGAGCAGTTCTTC
CASSRPGTGSYNEQFF
>TRBJ2-2|TRBV5-1|17|once|TRBD2
TGCGCCAGCAGCGCACGCGGGGGGGCTGTGAACACCGGGGAGCTGTTTTTT
CASSARGGAVNTGELFF
>TRBJ2-1|TRBV7-8|15|-|-
TGTGCCAGCAGCTCGAAGGATCCAAGGGCGAATGAGCAGTTCTTC
CASSSKDPRANEQFF
>TRBJ1-2|TRBV7-8|18|-|TRBD1
TGTGCCAGCAGCACGGACCCGGGACAGGGGGCCTGGAGCTATGGCTACACCTTC
CASSTDPGQGAWSYGYTF
>TRBJ1-1|TRBV28|16|-|TRBD1
TGTGCCAGCAAAAATGACAGGGGGCTGGGGAACACTGAAGCTTTCTTT
CASKNDRGLGNTEAFF
>TRBJ2-3|TRBV5-8|16|-|TRBD2
TGTGCCAGCACGTCCATAGCGGGGGGGCCGATAGATACGCAGTATTTT
CASTSIAGGPIDTQYF
>TRBJ1-2|TRBV19|16|few|TRBD1
TGTGCCAGTAGTATTAATAGGGTGACAGGGGACTATGGCTACACCTTC
CASSINRVTGDYGYTF
>TRBJ2-4|TRBV7-3|16|-|-
TGTGCCAGCAGCTCCTGGGACCGCGGCGGAAAAAACATTCAGTACTTC
CASSSWDRGGKNIQYF
>TRBJ2-5|TRBV18|14|-|-
TGTGCCAGCTCAACAGGGACGGGGAAAGAGACCCAGTACTTC
CASSTGTGKETQYF
>TRBJ1-4|TRBV7-9|15|-|-
TGTGCCAGCAGCTTCGATCAAGCTAGCAATGAAAAACTGTTTTTT
CASSFDQASNEKLFF
>TRBJ1-1|TRBV7-9|15|few|TRBD1
TGTGCCAGCAGCCTAGGGGGACAGGGGGTGACTGAAGCTTTCTTT
CASSLGGQGVTEAFF
>TRBJ1-1|TRBV4-2|16|-|TRBD1
TGTGCCAGCAGCCAAGATGCAGGGGGTCTGAACACTGAAGCTTTCTTT
CASSQDAGGLNTEAFF
>TRBJ2-5|TRBV10-3|15|once|TRBD1
TGTGCCATCAGTGAGCCTACAGGGGCCGTAGAGACCCAGTACTTC
CAISEPTGAVETQYF
>TRBJ2-2|TRBV5-1|14|-|-
TGCGCCAGCAGCTTTCTCCTAAACACCGGGGAGCTGTTTTTT
CASSFLLNTGELFF
>TRBJ2-6|TRBV18|16|-|-
TGTGCCAGCTCACCCCGACAATCCTCTGGGGCCAACGTCCTGACTTTC
CASSPRQSSGANVLTF
>TRBJ2-7|TRBV7-9|16|-|TRBD1
TGTGCCAGCAGCAAAGGCACAGGGGGTTCAACCTACGAGCAGTACTTC
CASSKGTGGSTYEQYF
>TRBJ2-3|TRBV7-9|16|-|TRBD1
TGTGCCAGCAGCTTAGGGGACAGGGGGCGCACAGATACGCAGTATTTT
CASSLGDRGRTDTQYF
>TRBJ1-1|TRBV5-1|14|-|-
TGCGCCAGCAGCTTGGGGGATCGGAGCACTGAAGCTTTCTTT
CASSLGDRSTEAFF